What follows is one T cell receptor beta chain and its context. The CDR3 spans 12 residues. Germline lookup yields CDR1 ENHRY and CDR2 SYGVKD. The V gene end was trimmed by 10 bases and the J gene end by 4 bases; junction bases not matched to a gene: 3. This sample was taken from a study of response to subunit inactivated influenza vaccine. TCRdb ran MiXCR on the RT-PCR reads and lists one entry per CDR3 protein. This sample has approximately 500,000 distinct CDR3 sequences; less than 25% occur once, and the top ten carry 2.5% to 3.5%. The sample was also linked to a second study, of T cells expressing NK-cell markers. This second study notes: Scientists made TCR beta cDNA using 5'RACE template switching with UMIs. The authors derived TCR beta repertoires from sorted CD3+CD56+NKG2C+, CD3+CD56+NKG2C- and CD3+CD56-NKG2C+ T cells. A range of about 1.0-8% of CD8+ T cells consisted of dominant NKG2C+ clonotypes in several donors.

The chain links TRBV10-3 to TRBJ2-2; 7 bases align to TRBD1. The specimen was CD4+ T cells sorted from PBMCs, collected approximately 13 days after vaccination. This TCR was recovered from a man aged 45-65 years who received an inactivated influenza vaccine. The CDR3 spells CATRDSTGELFF. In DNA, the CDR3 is TGTGCCACCAGGGACAGCACCGGGGAGCTGTTTTTT.